The 3 T cell receptor beta chains below come from one sample, sequenced in a study of T cells in women clearing cervical HPV infection. The assay was immunoSEQ multiplex PCR, and TCRdb's table has in-frame clones only and misses some. The sample includes approximately 28,000 clones. Source material: blood buffy coat. These receptors all come from a woman between 18 and 75 years old with a cervical HPV16 infection that either progressed to CIN3+ or cleared (not recorded which).

Partial CDR3 DNA: TGTGCCTGGAGTTTACAAAGGGGGAGGGCCTACGAG. Encoded protein: CAWSLQRGRAYE. The whole CDR3 reads CAWSLQRGRAYEQYF. The V call is TRBV30, the J call TRBJ2-7, with D possibly being TRBD2 (7 bases). The sequence runs out 3 residues before the end of the CDR3; the remainder is reconstructed from the germline J gene. The CDR3 totals 15 residues. From germline, CDR1 is GTSNPN and CDR2 SVGIG (reference sequence). Between the trimmed V and J ends, which lost 2 bases and 2 bases, there was a span of 16 bases.

On this clone: From the germline J gene comes the end of the CDR3, since the read stops 3 residues before it. The rearrangement uses TRBV20-1 and TRBJ2-7; 7 nucleotides line up with TRBD1. Germline trimming cut 0 bases from V and 6 bases from J; bases unmatched to any gene: 5. Germline V lookup: CDR1 DFQATT, CDR2 SNEGSKA (reference sequence). The CDR3 is made up of 13 amino acids. The sequenced part of the CDR3 DNA is TGCAGTGCTAGAGATCTACAGGGGATCGAG. It is translated as CSARDLQGIE. The whole CDR3 sequence reads CSARDLQGIEQYF.

Regarding this clone: The read gets to within 3 residues of the CDR3 end, and the germline J gene fills in the rest. The chain combines TRBV5-6 with TRBJ2-7, with D possibly TRBD1 on 6 matching bases. The CDR3 is made up of 14 amino acids. Trimming removed 0 bases at V and 4 bases at J, with 11 bases between. The germline V gene has CDR1 SGHDT and CDR2 YYEEEE. CDR3 bases read: TGTGCCAGCAGCTTGGGGCAGGGGATTTACGAG. It yields the protein CASSLGQGIYE. The entire CDR3 reads CASSLGQGIYEQYF. The full variable domain, with the rest looked up from reference TRBV5-6 and TRBJ2-7, is DAGVTQSPTHLIKTRGQQVTLRCSPKSGHDTVSWYQQALGQGPQFIFQYYEEEERQRGNFPDRFSGHQFPNYSSELNVNALLLGDSALYLCASSLGQGIYEQYFGPGTRLTVT.